This paragraph covers one T cell receptor beta chain sequence. No antigen is known for it. With the 5' RACE reads reprocessed, TCRdb shows one record per CDR3 protein and no DNA. Recorded for this sample: about 300,000 distinct CDR3 sequences. In germline, CDR1 is KGHSH, CDR2 LQKENI. CDR3 size: 11 residues. The sample is drawn from a study of monozygotic twins with inflammatory bowel disease. General observations from the study: Findings did not support one strong IBD-associated signal or clonotype.

Sequencing used blood. The origin of this receptor is a human donor with ulcerative colitis or Crohn's disease, or a healthy co-twin of an affected twin (not recorded which). The rearrangement uses TRBV18 and TRBJ2-5; TCRdb lists TRBD2, though no DNA is available to test this call. The CDR3 loop reads CAGGGSETQYF. The entire variable domain, with the rest obtained from reference TRBV18 and TRBJ2-5, is as follows: NAGVMQNPRHLVRRRGQEARLRCSPMKGHSHVYWYRQLPEEGLKFMVYLQKENIIDESGMPKERFSAEFPKEGPSILRIQQVVRGDSAAYFCAGGGSETQYFGPGTRLLVL.